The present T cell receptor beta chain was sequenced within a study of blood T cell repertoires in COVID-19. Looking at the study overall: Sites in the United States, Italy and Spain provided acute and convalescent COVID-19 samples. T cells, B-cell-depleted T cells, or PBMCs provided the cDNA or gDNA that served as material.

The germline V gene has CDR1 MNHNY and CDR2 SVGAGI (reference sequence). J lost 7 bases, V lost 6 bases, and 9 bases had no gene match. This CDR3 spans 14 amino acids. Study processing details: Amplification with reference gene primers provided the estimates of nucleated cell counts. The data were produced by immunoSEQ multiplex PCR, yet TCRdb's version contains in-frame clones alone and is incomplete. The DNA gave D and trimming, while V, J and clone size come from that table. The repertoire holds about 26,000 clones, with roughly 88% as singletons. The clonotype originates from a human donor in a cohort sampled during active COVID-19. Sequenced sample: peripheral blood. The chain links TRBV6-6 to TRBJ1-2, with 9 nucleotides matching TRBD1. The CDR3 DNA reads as TGTGCCAGCAGCCGAAAACAGGGGGCAGGTGGCTACACCTTC. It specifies CASSRKQGAGGYTF.